Sequencing of this T cell receptor beta chain was carried out in a study of shared clonotypes between healthy human individuals. Findings and caveats of the study: Generation of non-shared clonotypes was less probable than generation of clonotypes shared by all four donors.

On this clone itself: The antigen remains unidentified.

The protocol was immunoSEQ multiplex PCR, while the TCRdb copy is restricted to in-frame clones and leaves out a portion. The repertoire includes about 610,000 clones, almost 97% of them detected once, and around 0.058% sits in the top ten. This CDR3 is 13 amino acids long. V lost 4 bases, J lost 15 bases, and 19 bases lay in between. CD45RA-negative memory and CD45RA+ naive subsets were split from the CD4+ cells. Source material: naive CD4+ T cells sorted from blood. Indicated subset: CD45RA+ positively selected. The TCR was taken from a woman aged 25 to 39 in good health. The V and J genes are TRBV23-1 and TRBJ1-5; the D gene is possibly TRBD1 (5 bases). TRBV23-1 is an ORF, with its function uncertain. This chain's CDR3 is CASSPRDGIFRHF. Written as DNA, the CDR3 is TGCGCCAGCAGTCCCCGGGACGGGATTTTTAGGCATTTT.